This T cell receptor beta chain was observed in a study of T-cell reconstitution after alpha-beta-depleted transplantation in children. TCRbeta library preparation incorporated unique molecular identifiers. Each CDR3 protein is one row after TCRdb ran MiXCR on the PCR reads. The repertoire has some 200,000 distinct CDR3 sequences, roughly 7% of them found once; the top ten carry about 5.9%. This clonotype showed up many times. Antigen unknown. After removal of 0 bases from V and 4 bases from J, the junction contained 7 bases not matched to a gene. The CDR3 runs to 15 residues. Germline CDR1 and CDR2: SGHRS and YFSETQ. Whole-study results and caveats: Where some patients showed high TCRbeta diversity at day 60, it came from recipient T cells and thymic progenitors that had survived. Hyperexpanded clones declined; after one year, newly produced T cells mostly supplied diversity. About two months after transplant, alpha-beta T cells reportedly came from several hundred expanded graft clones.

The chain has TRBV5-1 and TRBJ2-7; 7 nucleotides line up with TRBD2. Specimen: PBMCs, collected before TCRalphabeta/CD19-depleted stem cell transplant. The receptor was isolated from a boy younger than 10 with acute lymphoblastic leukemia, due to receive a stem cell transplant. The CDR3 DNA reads TGCGCCAGCAGCTTGGTTAGTGGGACTACTTACGAGCAGTACTTC. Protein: CASSLVSGTTYEQYF.